These 25 T cell receptor beta chains originate from one sample sequenced in a study of blood T cell repertoires in COVID-19. Assay: immunoSEQ multiplex PCR; the TCRdb copy retains only in-frame clones and omits some. The sample lists under 200,000 clones, about 88% occurring once. Input material: peripheral blood. The receptors here all came from a man aged 35 to 55 with active or convalescent COVID-19.

The chain links TRBV28 to TRBJ2-7, with D unclear. The CDR3 covers 12 residues. In germline, CDR1 is MDHEN, CDR2 SYDVKM. Trimming cost V 8 bases and J 0 bases, with 8 bases left between them. The CDR3: CASQRSSYEQYF. Written as DNA, the CDR3 is TGTGCCAGCCAGAGGAGCTCCTACGAGCAGTACTTC.

The chain uses TRBV28 and TRBJ1-2; D ambiguous. Trimming removed 5 bases from V and 2 bases from J, with 12 bases in between. Per germline, CDR1 MDHEN and CDR2 SYDVKM. This CDR3 region has 14 residues. The DNA of the CDR3 is TGTGCCAGCAGTCCGTCAGGCACGAACTATGGCTACACCTTC. Amino acid sequence: CASSPSGTNYGYTF.

This chain connects TRBV2 to TRBJ1-5; D might be TRBD1 (6 bases). Germline CDR1 and CDR2: SNHLY and FYNNEI. V lost 7 bases, J lost 4 bases, and 14 bases lay in between. CDR3 length equals 14 residues. The CDR3 region is CASNLDSPNQPQHF. CDR3 coding DNA: TGTGCCAGCAATCTGGACAGCCCTAATCAGCCCCAGCATTTT.

This chain links TRBV18 with TRBJ2-2; D ambiguous. Trimming stripped 3 bases from V and 0 bases from J, with 11 bases between. The CDR3 has 16 residues. Germline-derived CDR1 and CDR2 are KGHSH and LQKENI. This CDR3 reads CASSPSSQANTGELFF. In nucleotides, the CDR3 is TGTGCCAGCTCACCCTCAAGTCAGGCGAACACCGGGGAGCTGTTTTTT.

The gene calls are TRBV9 and TRBJ2-1; 11 bases line up with TRBD2. Trimming took 3 bases from V and 4 from J; bases not matched to a gene: 3. Germline CDR1 reads SGDLS; CDR2 reads YYNGEE. This CDR3 comprises 15 residues. The CDR3, as DNA: TGTGCCAGCAGCGATAGCGGGGGGGGATACAATGAGCAGTTCTTC. Translated, it gives CASSDSGGGYNEQFF.

The rearrangement links TRBV6-5 to TRBJ1-2, with a possible D match to TRBD1 (5 bases). Germline V gene data show CDR1 as MNHEY and CDR2 as SVGAGI. This CDR3 has 14 residues. The ends were cut back, 4 bases at V and 6 bases at J, with 15 bases in the middle. The CDR3 DNA follows: TGTGCCAGCAGTTTAGGGGAGGGAACCCATGGCTACACCTTC. This codes for CASSLGEGTHGYTF.

This rearrangement joins TRBV28 to TRBJ1-6; maybe TRBD1 (5 bases). V was pared by 6 bases and J by 5 bases, with 17 bases between. Germline assignment: CDR1 MDHEN and CDR2 SYDVKM. The CDR3 runs 16 residues. This CDR3 is CASSKKTVTNNSPLHF. CDR3 DNA sequence: TGTGCCAGCAGCAAGAAGACAGTCACAAATAATTCACCCCTCCACTTT.

V usage is TRBV28 and J usage is TRBJ1-2, with 11 bases matching TRBD1. Looked up from germline, CDR1 is MDHEN and CDR2 is SYDVKM. J was trimmed by 10 bases and V by 6 bases; bases with no gene match: 13. The CDR3 extends over 15 amino acids. The CDR3 spells CASSIFTGTGGSYTF. CDR3 DNA sequence: TGTGCCAGCAGCATCTTCACCGGGACAGGGGGTTCCTACACCTTC.

The V and J genes are TRBV20-1 and TRBJ1-1, with D maybe TRBD1 (5 bases). This CDR3 contains 11 residues. Germline loops: CDR1 DFQATT, CDR2 SNEGSKA (reference sequence). CDR3 DNA: TGCAGCATGACAGCGAACACTGAAGCTTTCTTT. Protein product: CSMTANTEAFF.

The count of this clone is one. The chain couples TRBV19 to TRBJ1-1; TRBD1 aligns across 10 bases. V was pared by 5 bases and J by 6 bases, with 9 bases of the junction left unmatched. There are 15 residues in the CDR3. Germline CDR1 LNHDA, CDR2 SQIVND (reference sequence). The CDR3 region has the DNA TGTGCCAGTAGTTCCGACAGGGGGCGCAGGGCTGAAGCTTTCTTT. It specifies CASSSDRGRRAEAFF.

The DNA of the CDR3 is TGTGCCAGCAGGGGACAGGGCATTTATGGCTACACCTTC. Translating it yields CASRGQGIYGYTF. The chain is built from TRBV27 and TRBJ1-2; TRBD1 aligns across 9 bases. Losses at the gene ends were 6 bases for V and 5 bases for J; bases not matched to a gene: 4. The CDR3 consists of 13 residues. Germline V gives CDR1 MNHEY, CDR2 SMNVEV (reference sequence).

The chain links TRBV3-1 (or the pseudogene TRBV3-2) to TRBJ2-5, with 9 bases lining up with TRBD1. This CDR3 has 13 residues. The V segment lost 4 bases and the J segment 9 bases; nucleotides outside the gene matches: 6. The V gene's germline CDR1 is LGHDT and CDR2 YNNKEL (reference sequence). CDR3 protein: CASSPEGQGSQYF. The CDR3 coding sequence is TGTGCCAGCAGCCCCGAAGGACAGGGGTCCCAGTACTTC.

On this clone: The CDR3 does not close with the conserved phenylalanine or tryptophan, likely indicating a read error. The limits of the CDR3 on the DNA are not certain, so only TCRdb's listed CDR3 is given. The chain is built from TRBV10-3 and TRBJ1-1. The CDR3 has 14 amino acids, counting both end residues. Germline V gene sequence: CDR1 ENHRY, CDR2 SYGVKD. The CDR3 here is CAISEGEAATKFSV.

The V and J genes are TRBV6-7 and TRBJ1-5, with 7 bases that match TRBD1. TRBV6-7 is labeled an ORF, and its function is uncertain. J gave up 5 bases and V 9 bases, and 13 bases lay outside the gene matches. This CDR3 is 15 amino acids long. The DNA for the CDR3 is TGTGCCAGGGATTTAACCGGGACAGAGGATCAGCCCCAGCATTTT. This encodes CARDLTGTEDQPQHF.

The V and J genes are TRBV7-6 and TRBJ1-1; 8 nucleotides align to TRBD1. The germline V gene has CDR1 SGHVS and CDR2 FNYEAQ. V shed 5 bases, J shed 1 base, and the junction held 6 bases outside the gene matches. This CDR3 has 15 amino acids. The CDR3 reads CASSGWTGPNTEAFF. CDR3 sequence (DNA): TGTGCCAGCAGCGGCTGGACAGGGCCGAACACTGAAGCTTTCTTT.

V and J are TRBV30 and TRBJ1-4, with unresolved D. Per the germline V gene, CDR1 is GTSNPN and CDR2 is SVGIG (reference sequence). The CDR3 spans 12 residues. Trimming left V 0 bases short and J 11 bases short, with 10 bases between. In DNA, the CDR3 is TGTGCCTGGAGTGTATCCGGAGCGAAACTGTTTTTT. Its protein product is CAWSVSGAKLFF.

The chain has TRBV5-1 and TRBJ1-3; 7 bases are shared with TRBD1. Trimming removed 5 bases from V and 4 bases from J; junction bases left unmatched: 9. CDR1 is SGHRS, CDR2 YFSETQ, per germline. The CDR3 spans 15 residues. The CDR3 loop is CASSPLSGQGNTIYF. DNA for the CDR3: TGCGCCAGCAGTCCCCTATCGGGACAGGGAAACACCATATATTTT.

This sequence joins TRBV7-9 and TRBJ1-4, with TRBD1 identical over 9 bases. This CDR3 contains 14 residues. V shed 5 bases and J 6 bases; nucleotides not matched to a gene: 4. Germline V gene data show CDR1 as SEHNR and CDR2 as FQNEAQ (reference sequence). CDR3 sequence reads: CASSLTGGYEKLFF. In DNA, the CDR3 is TGTGCCAGCAGCCTGACAGGGGGGTATGAAAAACTGTTTTTT. The full variable domain, with the rest looked up from reference TRBV7-9 and TRBJ1-4, is DTGVSQNPRHKITKRGQNVTFRCDPISEHNRLYWYRQTLGQGPEFLTYFQNEAQLEKSRLLSDRFSAERPKGSFSTLEIQRTEQGDSAMYLCASSLTGGYEKLFFGSGTQLSVL.

The rearrangement links TRBV7-9 to TRBJ1-5, with a possible D match to TRBD1 (6 bases). V was pared by 6 bases and J by 6 bases, with 9 bases between. CDR3 size: 12 residues. Germline V gene sequence: CDR1 SEHNR, CDR2 FQNEAQ (reference sequence). As DNA, the CDR3 is TGTGCCAGCAGTTTACAGGGTCAGCCCCAGCATTTT. Translated: CASSLQGQPQHF.

CDR3 amino acids: CASSMNPGSTEAFF. The CDR3, as DNA: TGTGCCAGTAGTATGAACCCGGGGTCGACTGAAGCTTTCTTT. J is TRBJ1-1 and V is TRBV19, with D hard to call. Germline CDR1 LNHDA, CDR2 SQIVND (reference sequence). Trimming pared 3 bases from V and 5 bases from J, leaving 13 bases between. The CDR3 sequence is 14 residues long.

V usage is TRBV2 and J usage is TRBJ1-1; TRBD1 agrees at 7 bases. This CDR3 contains 15 residues. Germline assignment: CDR1 SNHLY and CDR2 FYNNEI. The ends lost 5 bases at V and 2 bases at J; junction bases unmatched: 8. CDR3 DNA sequence: TGTGCCAGCAGTCTAGGGGGCGTCCAAAACACTGAAGCTTTCTTT. This gives the protein CASSLGGVQNTEAFF.

The rearrangement links TRBV9 to TRBJ2-3; weak D call: TRBD2 (5 bases). V gave up 0 bases and J gave up 0 bases, with 11 bases separating them. Germline V gives CDR1 SGDLS, CDR2 YYNGEE. The length of the CDR3 is 16 residues. The CDR3 protein is CASSVGTVRSTDTQYF. In nucleotides, the CDR3 is TGTGCCAGCAGCGTAGGGACTGTTCGGAGCACAGATACGCAGTATTTT.

The chain combines TRBV28 with TRBJ2-7; TRBD1 agrees at 9 bases. The J segment lost 5 bases and the V segment lost 6 bases, leaving 5 bases of the junction unmatched. The germline V gene encodes CDR1 MDHEN and CDR2 SYDVKM. The CDR3 extends over 13 amino acids. The CDR3 sequence is CASRRQGEDEQYF. The DNA of the CDR3 is TGTGCCAGCAGACGACAGGGGGAGGACGAGCAGTACTTC.

This chain uses TRBV6-2 or TRBV6-3 with TRBJ1-2; 10 bases match TRBD1. Germline V gives CDR1 MNHEY, CDR2 SVGEGT. The junction had 1 base not matched to a gene; V was cut back by 0 bases and J by 3 bases. This CDR3 has 15 residues. CDR3 residues: CASSYSGTGDYGYTF. For the CDR3, the DNA is TGTGCCAGCAGTTACTCCGGGACAGGGGACTATGGCTACACCTTC.

CDR3: CASSLSPGTGGTGELFF. The CDR3 DNA reads as TGCGCCAGCAGCCTGAGTCCCGGGACAGGCGGCACCGGGGAGCTGTTTTTT. This chain joins TRBV5-1 and TRBJ2-2; 8 nucleotides match TRBD1. The CDR3 runs 17 residues. V shed 4 bases, J shed 4 bases, and the junction held 12 bases outside the gene matches. Germline CDR1 and CDR2: SGHRS and YFSETQ.